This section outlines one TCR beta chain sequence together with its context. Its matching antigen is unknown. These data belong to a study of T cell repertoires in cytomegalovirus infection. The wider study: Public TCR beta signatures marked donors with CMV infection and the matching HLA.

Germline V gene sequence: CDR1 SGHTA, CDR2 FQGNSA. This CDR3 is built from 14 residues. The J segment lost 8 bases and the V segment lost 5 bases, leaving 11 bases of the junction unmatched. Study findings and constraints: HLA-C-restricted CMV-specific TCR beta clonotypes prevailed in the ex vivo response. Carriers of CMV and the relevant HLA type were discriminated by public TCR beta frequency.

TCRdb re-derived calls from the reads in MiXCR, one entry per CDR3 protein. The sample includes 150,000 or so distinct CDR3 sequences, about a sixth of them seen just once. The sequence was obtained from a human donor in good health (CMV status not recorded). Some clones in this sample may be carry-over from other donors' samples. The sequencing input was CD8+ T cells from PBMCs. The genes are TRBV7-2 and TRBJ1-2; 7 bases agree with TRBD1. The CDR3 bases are TGTGCCAGCAGCCCTCTGGAGAGGGGGCAAGGCTACACCTTC. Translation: CASSPLERGQGYTF. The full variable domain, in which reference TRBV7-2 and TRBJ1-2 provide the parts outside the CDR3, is GAGVSQSPSNKVTEKGKDVELRCDPISGHTALYWYRQSLGQGLEFLIYFQGNSAPDKSGLPSDRFSAERTGGSVSTLTIQRTQQEDSAVYLCASSPLERGQGYTFGSGTRLTVV.